What follows are 21 T cell receptor beta chains derived from one specimen sequenced in a study of EBV T-cell therapy then PD-1 blockade in nasopharyngeal carcinoma. Treatment meaning: AdE1-LMPpoly-expanded autologous EBV-specific T-cell therapy followed by anti-PD-1 nivolumab. Assay used: immunoSEQ multiplex PCR; TCRdb lists only in-frame clones, some missing. The data contain about 22,000 clones, 82% of them singletons. These TCRs are of unknown antigen specificity. The sequencing used CD8+ T cells from blood, collected at day -245 from a patient whose treatment included autologous EBV-specific T cells and nivolumab. These TCRs come from a man aged 40-49 years with nasopharyngeal carcinoma.

The CDR3 reads CASSQIFSYTEAFF. DNA of the CDR3: TGCGCCAGCAGCCAAATTTTCTCATACACTGAAGCTTTCTTT. The chain carries TRBV4-1 and TRBJ1-1; D is uncertain. The germline V gene encodes CDR1 MGHRA and CDR2 YSYEKL. This CDR3 comprises 14 residues. V lost 2 bases and J lost 3, with 10 bases in between.

The J gene is TRBJ1-6, the V gene TRBV2; D uncertain. This CDR3 region has 13 residues. Germline loops: CDR1 SNHLY, CDR2 FYNNEI. Deletions cut 5 bases from V and 13 bases from J, with 15 bases between. For the CDR3, the DNA is TGTGCCAGCAGTACAACTTCTGGGATCCCCCTCCACTTT. Its protein product is CASSTTSGIPLHF.

V and J are TRBV6-5 and TRBJ2-2; TRBD1 matches at 10 bases. Looked up from germline, CDR1 is MNHEY and CDR2 is SVGAGI. V was pared by 6 bases and J by 7 bases, with 8 bases of the junction left unmatched. The CDR3 is 15 amino acids. The CDR3 bases are TGTGCCAGCAGACACGGGACAGGGGCCGGCGGGGAGCTGTTTTTT. This codes for CASRHGTGAGGELFF.

The sample holds one count of this clone. The genes are TRBV4-3 and TRBJ1-4; D is perhaps TRBD1 (6 bases). V lost 5 bases to trimming and J lost 5 bases, with 18 bases between them. CDR1 is LGHNA, CDR2 YSLEER, per germline. The CDR3 spans 16 residues. DNA of the CDR3: TGCGCCAGCAGCGCGGGGACATCTAGGGGGAATGAAAAACTGTTTTTT. Its translation is CASSAGTSRGNEKLFF.

The genes are TRBV4-1 and TRBJ1-5; D is uncertain. The ends were cut back, 2 bases at V and 0 bases at J, with 17 bases in the middle. The germline CDR1 and CDR2 sequences are MGHRA and YSYEKL. The CDR3 extends over 18 amino acids. For the CDR3, the DNA is TGCGCCAGCAGCCAATTTTTTAAGGACTATAATAGCAATCAGCCCCAGCATTTT. Translated, it gives CASSQFFKDYNSNQPQHF.

This clone was found a few times. The chain recombines TRBV9 with TRBJ2-7, with 7 bases identical to TRBD1. This CDR3 has 11 amino acids. The germline gives CDR1 SGDLS, CDR2 YYNGEE. V lost 3 bases and J lost 9; bases outside the gene matches: 3. CDR3 in DNA: TGTGCCAGCAGCGGACAGGGACCGCAGTACTTC. It encodes CASSGQGPQYF.

This clone appeared a few times. This sequence joins TRBV9 and TRBJ1-1; no clear D gene. The V end was cut by 2 bases, the J end by 0 bases, with 5 bases between. The length of the CDR3 is 13 residues. Germline-derived CDR1 and CDR2 are SGDLS and YYNGEE. The CDR3 DNA sequence: TGTGCCAGCAGCGTTCACATGAACACTGAAGCTTTCTTT. Translated: CASSVHMNTEAFF. The whole variable domain, remainder taken from reference TRBV9 and TRBJ1-1, is DSGVTQTPKHLITATGQRVTLRCSPRSGDLSVYWYQQSLDQGLQFLIQYYNGEERAKGNILERFSAQQFPDLHSELNLSSLELGDSALYFCASSVHMNTEAFFGQGTRLTVV.

J is TRBJ1-5 and V is TRBV4-1, with 9 bases that match TRBD1. The germline V gene has CDR1 MGHRA and CDR2 YSYEKL. The J segment lost 2 bases and the V segment lost 3 bases, leaving 5 bases of the junction unmatched. CDR3 length: 16 residues. The CDR3 protein is CASSHVRTGGNQPQHF. The CDR3 coding sequence is TGCGCCAGCAGCCACGTAAGGACAGGGGGCAATCAGCCCCAGCATTTT.

The chain links TRBV27 to TRBJ1-5; 7 nucleotides match TRBD1. Germline V lookup: CDR1 MNHEY, CDR2 SMNVEV (reference sequence). This CDR3 spans 16 amino acids. V shed 5 bases, J shed 1 base, and the junction held 8 bases outside the gene matches. The CDR3 is CASSQKGARSNQPQHF. The DNA of the CDR3 is TGTGCCAGCAGTCAGAAGGGGGCGAGGAGCAATCAGCCCCAGCATTTT.

J is TRBJ2-7 and V is TRBV6-2 or TRBV6-3; 8 positions match TRBD1. Trimming removed 1 base from V and 2 bases from J; junction bases left unmatched: 1. The CDR3 covers 14 residues. Germline CDR1 and CDR2: MNHEY and SVGEGT. The CDR3 is CASSYWTGPYEQYF. In nucleotides, the CDR3 is TGTGCCAGCAGTTACTGGACAGGGCCCTACGAGCAGTACTTC.

This clone was recorded once. V is TRBV27 and J is TRBJ1-5; tentatively, D is TRBD1 (6 bases). Trimming took off 5 bases at V and 7 bases at J, with 12 bases between the two ends. The germline CDR1 and CDR2 sequences are MNHEY and SMNVEV (reference sequence). The CDR3 sequence is 13 residues long. DNA for the CDR3: TGTGCCAGCAGTATCAACAGGGTACAGCCCCAGCATTTT. Its protein product is CASSINRVQPQHF.

The gene calls are TRBV27 and TRBJ2-1; 13 bases are shared with TRBD2. This CDR3 region has 16 residues. Germline lookup yields CDR1 MNHEY and CDR2 SMNVEV (reference sequence). Trimming at V came to 6 bases and at J to 3 bases, leaving 5 bases not matched to a gene. This chain's CDR3 is CASRGLAGADYNEQFF. The CDR3 coding sequence is TGTGCCAGCAGAGGACTAGCGGGGGCCGACTACAATGAGCAGTTCTTC.

The rearrangement links TRBV6-4 to TRBJ2-5, with D perhaps being TRBD1 or TRBD2 (5 bases each). Germline assignment: CDR1 MRHNA and CDR2 SNTAGT. V was shortened by 0 bases and J by 1 base, with 9 bases between the two germline ends. This CDR3 comprises 15 residues. In DNA, the CDR3 is TGTGCCAGCAGTGACTCGCCCGGGGCCCAAGAGACCCAGTACTTC. Translation: CASSDSPGAQETQYF.

The chain links TRBV6-5 to TRBJ2-7; D possibly uses TRBD1 or TRBD2 (5 bases each). With 4 bases removed from V and 5 bases from J, the gap between germline ends came to 12 bases. Germline V CDR1 and CDR2: MNHEY, SVGAGI. The CDR3 is 13 amino acids. The CDR3 spells CASSSGAEDEQYF. CDR3 nucleotide sequence: TGTGCCAGCAGTTCCGGGGCTGAGGACGAGCAGTACTTC.

The J gene is TRBJ2-1, the V gene TRBV6-6; perhaps D is TRBD1 or TRBD2 (5 bases each). This CDR3 is 13 amino acids long. CDR1 is MNHNY, CDR2 SVGAGI, per germline (reference sequence). V was trimmed by 5 bases and J by 4 bases, leaving 9 bases between them. This chain's CDR3 is CASSKRGYNEQFF. The CDR3 DNA reads as TGTGCCAGCAGTAAGAGGGGATACAATGAGCAGTTCTTC.

This clone was observed a handful of times. V is TRBV27 and J is TRBJ2-3; 7 bases agree with TRBD1. Per germline, CDR1 MNHEY and CDR2 SMNVEV (reference sequence). The CDR3 totals 19 residues. Unmatched junction bases numbered 16, after V lost 2 bases and J lost 2 bases. DNA for the CDR3: TGTGCCAGCAGTTTACCCCTACCTCCGGACAGGCCCACCACAGATACGCAGTATTTT. Translation: CASSLPLPPDRPTTDTQYF.

This clone was seen once. The genes are TRBV4-3 and TRBJ2-5; no reliable D call. Germline loops: CDR1 LGHNA, CDR2 YSLEER. V was trimmed by 0 bases and J by 3 bases, leaving 11 bases between them. This CDR3 region has 15 residues. The DNA for the CDR3 is TGCGCCAGCAGCCAAGATCAGGCGAGAGAAGAGACCCAGTACTTC. Amino acid sequence: CASSQDQAREETQYF.

This chain connects TRBV7-8 to TRBJ1-1, with 8 bases fitting TRBD1. The CDR3 totals 14 residues. Trimming took 3 bases from V and 4 from J; bases not matched to a gene: 4. The germline V gene encodes CDR1 SGHVS and CDR2 FQNEAQ. Here the CDR3 DNA reads TGTGCCAGCAGCTTGCAACAGGGGGGCACTGAAGCTTTCTTT. Its translation is CASSLQQGGTEAFF.

This clone was counted only a few times. The gene calls are TRBV7-6 and TRBJ1-1, with D possibly TRBD1 on 5 matching bases. The CDR3 is made up of 14 amino acids. Germline values: CDR1 SGHVS, CDR2 FNYEAQ. Between the trimmed V and J ends, which lost 4 bases and 4 bases, there was a span of 13 bases. The DNA for the CDR3 is TGTGCCAGCAGCTCATCTGGGGGGGGCACTGAAGCTTTCTTT. This sequence encodes CASSSSGGGTEAFF.

CDR3 amino acids: CASSGGIQGLYEQYF. CDR3 in DNA: TGTGCCAGCAGCGGGGGGATCCAGGGGCTTTACGAGCAGTACTTC. The V and J genes are TRBV9 and TRBJ2-7; a weak D match, TRBD1 (6 bases). CDR1 is SGDLS, CDR2 YYNGEE, per germline. V was shortened by 3 bases and J by 4 bases, with 17 bases between the two germline ends. This CDR3 is 15 amino acids long.

J is TRBJ2-7 and V is TRBV5-5, with a weak D call TRBD1 (5 bases). Trimming shortened V by 1 base and J by 5 bases, and 16 bases separated the two germline ends. The length of the CDR3 is 15 residues. The germline V gene has CDR1 SGHKS and CDR2 YYEKEE (reference sequence). CDR3: CASSLRWQGINEQYF. CDR3 sequence (DNA): TGTGCCAGCAGCTTGAGGTGGCAGGGCATAAACGAGCAGTACTTC.